The 10 T cell receptor beta chains reported below all come from one sample, sequenced in a study of radiation and T cells in renal cell carcinoma (TCRdb year 2020). What the time point label conveys for this sample: tumor resected at nephrectomy. The label giving this sample's treatment or condition can be read as: treatment-naive control, cytoreductive nephrectomy. Libraries were constructed by the immunoSEQ multiplex PCR assay. TCRdb took over this immuneACCESS table, retaining in-frame rearrangements with V and J assigned. Such tables are incomplete; in checked studies, under half of the missing clones stem from an unresolved V gene, and the remainder is unexplained. The sample table holds 15,000 to 18,000 clones, of which roughly 56% were seen once. The top ten hold 9.5% to 12% of the sample. The material was tumor tissue, obtained from a patient whose treatment was nephrectomy without radiotherapy. The receptors derive from a man aged 50-59 years with renal cell carcinoma.

A note on this clone: At one end, the junction sequence differs from germline, possibly due to a read error. The CDR3: CAWRTKDRGGDDSGPSF. The CDR3 region has the DNA TGTGCCTGGCGAACGAAAGATCGGGGGGGAGATGACTCAGGTCCCTCCTTT. The chain is built from TRBV30 and TRBJ1-1; TRBD1 might be the D (5 bases). Germline V gene lookup returns CDR1 GTSNPN and CDR2 SVGIG (reference sequence). The CDR3 length is 17 residues.

The chain is built from TRBV7-8 and TRBJ2-5; 13 bases are shared with TRBD2. The germline V gene encodes CDR1 SGHVS and CDR2 FQNEAQ. Unmatched junction bases numbered 14, after V lost 5 bases and J lost 5 bases. The CDR3 consists of 18 residues. As DNA, the CDR3 is TGTGCCAGCAGCCCCCGGACTAGCGGGGGACGAGGGTGGGAGACCCAGTACTTC. This translates into CASSPRTSGGRGWETQYF.

The V and J genes are TRBV6-5 and TRBJ2-7, with D possibly TRBD1 on 5 matching bases. Deletions cut 2 bases from V and 7 bases from J, with 12 bases between. This CDR3 is 13 amino acids long. Germline V lookup: CDR1 MNHEY, CDR2 SVGAGI. The CDR3: CASSYVRAGEQYF. The DNA of the CDR3 is TGTGCCAGCAGTTACGTCAGGGCAGGGGAGCAGTACTTC.

The rearrangement links TRBV4-2 to TRBJ2-7, with 11 positions matching TRBD2. Germline loops: CDR1 LGHNA, CDR2 YNFKEQ. Trimming took 4 bases from V and 1 from J; bases not matched to a gene: 9. The CDR3 is made up of 17 amino acids. In DNA form, the CDR3 reads TGTGCCAGCAGCCTCACAACCGGGACTAGCGGTTCCTACGAGCAGTACTTC. Its protein is CASSLTTGTSGSYEQYF.

V is TRBV4-3 and J is TRBJ2-2, with D possibly matching TRBD2 (6 bases). Germline V lookup: CDR1 LGHNA, CDR2 YSLEER. The CDR3 spans 18 residues. Trimming shortened V by 0 bases and J by 0 bases, and 14 bases separated the two germline ends. As DNA, the CDR3 is TGCGCCAGCAGCCAAGATTTGGCGGGATGGGCGAACACCGGGGAGCTGTTTTTT. Protein product: CASSQDLAGWANTGELFF.

This clone was observed once. The chain combines TRBV2 with TRBJ1-5; a possible D gene is TRBD1 (5 bases). V was trimmed by 1 base and J by 6 bases, leaving 13 bases between them. The CDR3 length is 15 residues. The germline CDR1 and CDR2 sequences are SNHLY and FYNNEI. The CDR3 loop reads CASSEDRSWGQPQHF. The CDR3 coding sequence is TGTGCCAGCAGTGAAGACAGGTCTTGGGGTCAGCCCCAGCATTTT.

V and J are TRBV19 and TRBJ1-2, with unresolved D. The V gene's germline CDR1 is LNHDA and CDR2 SQIVND (reference sequence). The V gene lost 8 bases and the J gene lost 4 bases, with 14 bases spanning the gap. CDR3 length: 13 residues. CDR3 sequence (DNA): TGTGCCAGTCAAAGGACCCAAGCCTATGGCTACACCTTC. The encoded protein is CASQRTQAYGYTF. The variable domain in full, completed from reference TRBV19 and TRBJ1-2, reads DGGITQSPKYLFRKEGQNVTLSCEQNLNHDAMYWYRQDPGQGLRLIYYSQIVNDFQKGDIAEGYSVSREKKESFPLTVTSAQKNPTAFYLCASQRTQAYGYTFGSGTRLTVV.

The rearrangement links TRBV5-5 to TRBJ2-1; D unresolved. Germline lookup yields CDR1 SGHKS and CDR2 YYEKEE (reference sequence). This CDR3 is built from 15 residues. Trimming pared 2 bases from V and 0 bases from J, leaving 9 bases between. The CDR3 coding sequence is TGTGCCAGCAGCTTAGACATTAGCTCCTACAATGAGCAGTTCTTC. It encodes CASSLDISSYNEQFF.

This clone occurred once. The rearrangement joins TRBV7-3 to TRBJ2-3; 11 bases are a match to TRBD2. The CDR3 is 15 amino acids. Germline V gene lookup returns CDR1 SGHTA and CDR2 FQGTGA. V shed 5 bases and J 4 bases; nucleotides not matched to a gene: 5. DNA for the CDR3: TGTGCCAGCAGCATTAGCGGGGGGGCCCCAGATACGCAGTATTTT. It translates to CASSISGGAPDTQYF.

This chain connects TRBV6-6 to TRBJ2-7, with TRBD1 as a possible D gene (5 bases). The CDR3 consists of 15 residues. The germline gives CDR1 MNHNY, CDR2 SVGAGI (reference sequence). V was shortened by 4 bases and J by 2 bases, with 15 bases between the two germline ends. The DNA for the CDR3 is TGTGCCAGCAGTTCCCAGACAGTATCCCCCTACGAGCAGTACTTC. Its protein product is CASSSQTVSPYEQYF.